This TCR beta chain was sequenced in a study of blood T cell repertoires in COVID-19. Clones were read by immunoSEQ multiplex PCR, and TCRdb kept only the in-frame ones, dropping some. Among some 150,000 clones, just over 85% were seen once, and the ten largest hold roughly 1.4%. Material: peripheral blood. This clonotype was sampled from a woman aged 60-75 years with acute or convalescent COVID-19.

The CDR3 DNA reads TGTGCCAGCAGCTTGGACGGGGGGGGCGCGGCCAGCTCCTACAATGAGCAGTTCTTC. Its translation is CASSLDGGGAASSYNEQFF. The chain joins TRBV11-3 to TRBJ2-1, with TRBD2 matching 8 bases. V was pared by 3 bases and J by 0 bases, with 13 bases of the junction left unmatched. This CDR3 has 19 amino acids. From germline, CDR1 is SGHNT and CDR2 YENEEA.